The T cell receptor (beta chain) under discussion was sequenced for a study of low-dose radiotherapy and immunotherapy resistance in tumors. Turning to the study itself: The study gave patients oral aspirin 300 mg daily for four cycles from cycle 1 day 1.

In its sample, this clonotype was seen many times. This sample's time point: after trial treatment. Treatment indicated: LDRT plus nivolumab, ipilimumab, low-dose cyclophosphamide and aspirin (RACIN trial). Primers used for first-strand cDNA, a TRAV- and TRBV-specific set, covered both alpha and beta chains. Using a constant-region primer together with a V-primer adapter, TCRs were subjected to around 20 PCR cycles of amplification. In vitro transcription served to amplify the mRNA that had been isolated. TCRdb analysed the reads with MiXCR anew, one entry per CDR3 protein. The table includes about 58,000 distinct CDR3 sequences, about 25% detected once. Germline V gene data show CDR1 as SEHNR and CDR2 as FQNEAQ (reference sequence). The CDR3 sequence is 16 residues long. With 5 bases removed from V and 5 bases from J, the gap between germline ends came to 19 bases.

This clonotype was sampled from a male donor with prostate cancer. The chain recombines TRBV7-9 with TRBJ2-4; TRBD1 is a possible D gene (5 bases). The sample in question was PBMCs, obtained after low-dose radiotherapy plus immunotherapy. CDR3 nucleotide sequence: TGTGCCAGCAGCCCTGGGGCCCGAATTGCCCAAAACATTCAGTACTTC. Translating gives CASSPGARIAQNIQYF.